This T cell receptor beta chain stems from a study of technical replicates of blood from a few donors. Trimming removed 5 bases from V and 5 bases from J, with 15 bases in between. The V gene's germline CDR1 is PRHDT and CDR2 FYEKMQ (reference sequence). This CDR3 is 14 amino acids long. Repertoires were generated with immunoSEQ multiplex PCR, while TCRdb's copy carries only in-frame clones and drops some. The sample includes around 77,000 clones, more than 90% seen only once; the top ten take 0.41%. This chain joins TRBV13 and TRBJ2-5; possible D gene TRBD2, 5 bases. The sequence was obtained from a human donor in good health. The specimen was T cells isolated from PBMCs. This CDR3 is CASSKRARGETQYF. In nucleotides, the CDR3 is TGTGCCAGCAGCAAGAGGGCTAGAGGGGAGACCCAGTACTTC.